This TCR beta chain was documented in a study of T cell responses to AZD1222 COVID-19 vaccine (dated by TCRdb to the early 2020s). Notes on the research overall: TCR sequencing was performed for 230 to 250 trial participants, of whom about 210 were given two doses of AZD1222 and around 26 were given two doses of MenACWY control vaccine. Trial participants were enrolled by age into subgroups of 18-55, 56-69 and 70-plus years, and around 150, 29 and 61 TCR-sequenced participants, respectively, were included in these subgroups.

The CDR3 goes from the cysteine to the phenylalanine over 12 residues. Just the 36-base CDR3 DNA is kept, in frame starting at base 1. The germline ends are 6 bases apart after V is trimmed by 6 bases and J by 2 bases. The time point label of this sample denotes: about 28 days (+/-7) after the second vaccine dose. AZD1222 recipients given second doses at about 4 weeks or at about 12 weeks were pooled, since spike-specific TCR depth and breadth were not found to differ between the two schedules. Vaccinee samples were obtained from the UK trials COV001 and COV002, which included a single-blind randomized controlled phase 2/3 trial of AZD1222 (ChAdOx1 nCoV-19) in healthy adults. For TCRbeta chain sequencing, PBMC samples were collected from trial participants at day 0 and at day 28 after the second dose. The full study reports these points: After two AZD1222 doses, both the breadth and the depth of spike-specific TCRs were significantly higher than at day 0 and than in MenACWY recipients. Most participants were white British and females outnumbered males, and the authors suggested that clonal diversity may have been underestimated. Conclusions about previously exposed vaccinees are limited because only a handful of AZD1222 recipients were SARS-CoV-2 seropositive at baseline. The 56-69-year group was small, and its depth increase did not reach significance, likely because of low power. The vaccine-associated CD4 TCRs covered the entire spike protein, and the dominant responses fell in regions 160-218 and 743-854. Because no day 14 peak-response samples were available, the repertoires could be characterized only after the peak T cell response. Epitopes outside the regions mutated in the B.1.351 and B.1.1.7 variants were reportedly recognized by nearly half of the unique spike-specific TCRs.

The CDR3 regions of human TCRbeta chains were subjected to immunosequencing. The authors' pipeline ran thus. TCRs in the repertoires were compared against a reference library of SARS-CoV-2-specific TCRs that had been generated with the MIRA antigen-specificity platform. Breadth meant the fraction of unique TCRs that were SARS-CoV-2-associated, whereas depth meant the fraction of total T cells that were SARS-CoV-2-associated. Using the MIRA data, every spike-specific TCR was mapped to the spike region that the TCR reacted to and assigned to either a CD4 or a CD8 class. Log10-transformed breadth and depth values were compared by one-way ANOVA with Sidak's multiple comparisons tests. Imported from immuneACCESS, the table was reduced by TCRdb to in-frame sequences with V and J called. These copies leave out some clones; in studies compared against another copy, an unresolved V gene accounts for under half, and the cause of the remainder is not known. From that table come the V and J calls and clone size; the DNA was used to work out D and trimming. This sample holds about 140,000 clones; 80% to 95% were observed only once. The leading ten clones occupy roughly 1.2% of the sample.

About this clone itself: No cognate antigen has been identified for it. Nothing much larger sits one base from this clone, and base qualities are not available.

The rearrangement combines TRBV12-3 or TRBV12-4 with TRBJ2-3; the D gene is not confidently resolved. The sample here was peripheral blood, taken 28 days after the second AZD1222 dose. The sequence came from an adult who received the AZD1222 COVID-19 vaccine. The CDR3 reads as follows: CASRIYTDTQYF. The nucleotide sequence is given as TGTGCCAGCAGAATATACACAGATACGCAGTATTTT.